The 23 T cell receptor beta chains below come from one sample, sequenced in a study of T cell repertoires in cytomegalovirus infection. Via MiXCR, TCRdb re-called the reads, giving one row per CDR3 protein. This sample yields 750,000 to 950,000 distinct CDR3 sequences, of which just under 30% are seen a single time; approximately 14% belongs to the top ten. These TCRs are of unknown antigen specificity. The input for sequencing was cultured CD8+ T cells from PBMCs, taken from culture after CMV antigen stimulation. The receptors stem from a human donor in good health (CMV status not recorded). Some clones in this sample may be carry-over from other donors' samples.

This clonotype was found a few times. CDR3 sequence (DNA): TGTGCCAGTAGTATCGGGACAGGGTATAGCAATCAGCCCCAGCATTTT. This sequence encodes CASSIGTGYSNQPQHF. The chain employs TRBV19 and TRBJ1-5; 9 bases fit TRBD1. V lost 3 bases to trimming and J lost 0 bases; unmatched junction nucleotides: 3. In germline, CDR1 is LNHDA, CDR2 SQIVND (reference sequence). This CDR3 region has 16 residues.

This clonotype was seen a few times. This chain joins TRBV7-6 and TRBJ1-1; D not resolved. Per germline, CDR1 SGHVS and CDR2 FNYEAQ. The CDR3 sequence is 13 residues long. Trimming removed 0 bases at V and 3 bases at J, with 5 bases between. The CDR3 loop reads CASSLADDTEAFF. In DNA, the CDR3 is TGTGCCAGCAGCTTAGCCGACGACACTGAAGCTTTCTTT.

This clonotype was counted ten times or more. The CDR3 is CASSLYSSGANVLTF. The DNA of the CDR3 is TGTGCCAGCAGCTTGTACTCGTCTGGGGCCAACGTCCTGACTTTC. This rearrangement joins TRBV5-5 to TRBJ2-6, with unresolved D. Germline V lookup: CDR1 SGHKS, CDR2 YYEKEE (reference sequence). The V end lost 1 base, the J end lost 1 base, and 6 bases lay between the germline ends. This CDR3 has 15 residues.

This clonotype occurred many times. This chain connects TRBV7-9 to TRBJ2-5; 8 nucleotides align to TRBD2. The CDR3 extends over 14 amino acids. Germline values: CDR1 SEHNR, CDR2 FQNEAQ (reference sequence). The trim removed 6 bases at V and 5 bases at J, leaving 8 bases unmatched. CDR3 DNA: TGTGCCAGCAGGGCGGGGGGCCGAAGTGAGACCCAGTACTTC. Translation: CASRAGGRSETQYF. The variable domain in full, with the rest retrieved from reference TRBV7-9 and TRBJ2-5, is DTGVSQNPRHKITKRGQNVTFRCDPISEHNRLYWYRQTLGQGPEFLTYFQNEAQLEKSRLLSDRFSAERPKGSFSTLEIQRTEQGDSAMYLCASRAGGRSETQYFGPGTRLLVL.

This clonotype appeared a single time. CDR3 sequence (DNA): TGCGCCAGCAGCACCACCGCGGGAGACTATGGCTACACCTTC. It is translated as CASSTTAGDYGYTF. The genes are TRBV5-1 and TRBJ1-2; D not resolved. V lost 4 bases and J lost 3, with 13 bases in between. Germline CDR1 and CDR2: SGHRS and YFSETQ. CDR3 length equals 14 residues.

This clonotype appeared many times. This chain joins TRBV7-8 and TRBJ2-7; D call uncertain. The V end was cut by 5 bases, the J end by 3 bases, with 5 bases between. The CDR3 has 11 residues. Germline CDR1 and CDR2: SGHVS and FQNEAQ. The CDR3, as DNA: TGTGCCAGCAGCGTAAGCTACGAGCAGTACGTC. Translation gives CASSVSYEQYV.

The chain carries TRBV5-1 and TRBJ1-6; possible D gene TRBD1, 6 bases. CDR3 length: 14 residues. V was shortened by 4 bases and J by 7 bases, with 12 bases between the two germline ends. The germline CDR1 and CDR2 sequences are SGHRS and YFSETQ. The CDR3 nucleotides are TGCGCCAGCAGCAACGGGACACTGAATTCACCCCTCCACTTT. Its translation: CASSNGTLNSPLHF.

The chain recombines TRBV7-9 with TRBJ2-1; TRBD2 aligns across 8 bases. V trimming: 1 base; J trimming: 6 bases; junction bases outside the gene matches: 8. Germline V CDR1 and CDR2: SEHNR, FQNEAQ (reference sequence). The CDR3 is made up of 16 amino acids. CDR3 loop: CASSLVFGGGSNEQFF. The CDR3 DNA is TGTGCCAGCAGCTTAGTCTTCGGGGGGGGTTCCAATGAGCAGTTCTTC.

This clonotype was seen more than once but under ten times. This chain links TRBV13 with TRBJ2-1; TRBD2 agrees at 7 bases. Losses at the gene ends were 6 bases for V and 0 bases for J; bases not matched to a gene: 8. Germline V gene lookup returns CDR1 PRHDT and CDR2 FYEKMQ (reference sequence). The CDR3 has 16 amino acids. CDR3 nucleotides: TGTGCCAGCAGACCTAGCGGTGGCGGCTCCTACAATGAGCAGTTCTTC. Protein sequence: CASRPSGGGSYNEQFF.

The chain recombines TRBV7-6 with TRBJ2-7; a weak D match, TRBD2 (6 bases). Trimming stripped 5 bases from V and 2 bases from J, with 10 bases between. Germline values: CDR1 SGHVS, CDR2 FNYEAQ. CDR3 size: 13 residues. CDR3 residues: CASSPRETYEQYF. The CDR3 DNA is TGTGCCAGCAGCCCCCGGGAGACCTACGAGCAGTACTTC.

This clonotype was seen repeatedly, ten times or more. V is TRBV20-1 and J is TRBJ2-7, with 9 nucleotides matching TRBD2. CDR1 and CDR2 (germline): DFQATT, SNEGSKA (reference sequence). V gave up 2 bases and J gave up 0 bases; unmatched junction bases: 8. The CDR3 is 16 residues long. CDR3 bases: TGCAGTGCTAGACCCTTAGCGGGGGAGAGCTCCTACGAGCAGTACTTC. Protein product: CSARPLAGESSYEQYF.

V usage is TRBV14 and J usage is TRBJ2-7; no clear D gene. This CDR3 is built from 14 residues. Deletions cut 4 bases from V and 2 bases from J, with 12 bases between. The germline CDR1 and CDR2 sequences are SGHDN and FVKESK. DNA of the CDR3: TGTGCCAGCAGCCCTCTAACAGCTCCCTACGAGCAGTACTTC. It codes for CASSPLTAPYEQYF.

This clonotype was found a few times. Written as DNA, the CDR3 is TGCAGCGTTTTAGGCTCTGGGGCCAACGTCCTGACTTTC. As protein: CSVLGSGANVLTF. The genes are TRBV29-1 and TRBJ2-6; D not certain. CDR1 and CDR2 (germline): SQVTM, ANQGSEA. The CDR3 contains 13 residues. Deletions cut 5 bases from V and 0 bases from J, with 5 bases between.

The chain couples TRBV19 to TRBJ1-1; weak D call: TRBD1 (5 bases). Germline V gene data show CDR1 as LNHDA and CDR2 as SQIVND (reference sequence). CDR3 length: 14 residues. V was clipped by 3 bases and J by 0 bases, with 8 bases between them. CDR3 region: CASSMGTLNTEAFF. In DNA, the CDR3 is TGTGCCAGTAGTATGGGGACGTTGAACACTGAAGCTTTCTTT.

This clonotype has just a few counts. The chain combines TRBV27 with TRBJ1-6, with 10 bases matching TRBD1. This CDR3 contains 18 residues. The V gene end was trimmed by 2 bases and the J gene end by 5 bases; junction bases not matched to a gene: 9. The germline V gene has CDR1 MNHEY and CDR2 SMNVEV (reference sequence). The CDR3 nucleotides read TGTGCCAGCAGTTTACCCTCAATAGGGACAGGGGATAATTCACCCCTCCACTTT. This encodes CASSLPSIGTGDNSPLHF.

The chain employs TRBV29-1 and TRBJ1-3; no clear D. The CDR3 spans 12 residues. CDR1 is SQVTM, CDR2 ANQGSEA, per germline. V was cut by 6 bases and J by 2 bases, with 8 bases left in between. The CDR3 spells CSVFGPGNTIYF. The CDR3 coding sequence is TGCAGCGTCTTTGGGCCTGGAAACACCATATATTTT.

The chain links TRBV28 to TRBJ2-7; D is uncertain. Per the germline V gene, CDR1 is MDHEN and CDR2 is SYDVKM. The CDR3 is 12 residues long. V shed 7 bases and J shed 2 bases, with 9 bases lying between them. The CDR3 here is CASNNGAYEQYV. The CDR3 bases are TGTGCCAGCAACAACGGAGCCTACGAGCAGTACGTC.

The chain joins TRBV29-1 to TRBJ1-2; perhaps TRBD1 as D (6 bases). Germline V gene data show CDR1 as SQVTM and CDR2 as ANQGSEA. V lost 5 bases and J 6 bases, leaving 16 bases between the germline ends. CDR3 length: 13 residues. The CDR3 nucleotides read TGCAGCGTTCCCAAGGGGGGGAGTAATGGCTACACCTTC. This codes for CSVPKGGSNGYTF. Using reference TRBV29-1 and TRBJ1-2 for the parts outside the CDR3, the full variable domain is SAVISQKPSRDICQRGTSLTIQCQVDSQVTMMFWYRQQPGQSLTLIATANQGSEATYESGFVIDKFPISRPNLTFSTLTVSNMSPEDSSIYLCSVPKGGSNGYTFGSGTRLTVV.

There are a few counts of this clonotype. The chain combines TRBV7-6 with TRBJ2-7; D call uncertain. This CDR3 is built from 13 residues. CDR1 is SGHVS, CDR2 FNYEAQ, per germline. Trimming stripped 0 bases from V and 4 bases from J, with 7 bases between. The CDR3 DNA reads TGTGCCAGCAGCTTAGCGCTGGGGTACGAGCAGTACGTC. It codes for CASSLALGYEQYV.

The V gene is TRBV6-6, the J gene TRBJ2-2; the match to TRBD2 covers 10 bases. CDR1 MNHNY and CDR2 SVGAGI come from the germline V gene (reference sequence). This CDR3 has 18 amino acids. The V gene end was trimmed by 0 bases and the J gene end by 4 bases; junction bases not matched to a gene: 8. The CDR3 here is CASSYSEAGGPGTGELFF. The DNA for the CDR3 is TGTGCCAGCAGTTACTCAGAAGCGGGGGGGCCGGGCACCGGGGAGCTGTTTTTT.

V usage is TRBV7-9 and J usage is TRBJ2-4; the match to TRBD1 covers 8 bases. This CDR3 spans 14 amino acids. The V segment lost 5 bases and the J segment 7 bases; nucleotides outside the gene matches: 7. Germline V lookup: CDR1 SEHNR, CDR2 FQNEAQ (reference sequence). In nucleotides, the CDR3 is TGTGCCAGCAGCCCTCCGGGACAGGTGAACATTCAGTACTTC. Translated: CASSPPGQVNIQYF.

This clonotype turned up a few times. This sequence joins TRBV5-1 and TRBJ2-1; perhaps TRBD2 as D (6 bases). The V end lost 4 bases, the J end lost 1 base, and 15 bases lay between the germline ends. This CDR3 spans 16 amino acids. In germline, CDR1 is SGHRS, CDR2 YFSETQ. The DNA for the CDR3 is TGCGCCAGCAGCGCGGGACCCCGGGGGTCCTACAATGAGCAGTTCTTC. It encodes CASSAGPRGSYNEQFF.

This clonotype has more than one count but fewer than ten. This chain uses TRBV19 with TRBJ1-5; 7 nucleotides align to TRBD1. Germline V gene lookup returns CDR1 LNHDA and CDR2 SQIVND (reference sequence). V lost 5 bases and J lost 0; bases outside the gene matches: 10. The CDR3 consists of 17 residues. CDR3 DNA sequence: TGTGCCAGTAGTTGGCGGGGGACAGCATATAGCAATCAGCCCCAGCATTTT. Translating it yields CASSWRGTAYSNQPQHF.